This T cell receptor (beta chain) was retrieved from a study of OX40 agonist ivuxolimab in advanced cancers. Turning to the study itself: Males comprised around 80% of the group, whose mean age was roughly 64 years (range 23 to 79). Findings and caveats of the study: CD8+ T cells (on average) carried more expanded clones than CD4+ T cells.

Only in-frame clones appear in the TCRdb table, and some are missing; sequencing was by immunoSEQ multiplex PCR. The table records 75,000 to 100,000 clones, about 80% of them present only once. A remark on this clone: The antigen remains unidentified. Compared with germline, one end of the junction differs, possibly owing to a read error.

Germline lookup yields CDR1 SGHDT and CDR2 YYEEEE. The CDR3 totals 13 residues. The sample was CD4+ or CD8+ T cells sorted from blood, taken in a trial of the OX40 agonist ivuxolimab. This clonotype was obtained from an adult with an advanced solid tumor such as melanoma, head and neck, liver or kidney cancer. The chain combines TRBV5-6 with TRBJ1-2; 8 bases map to TRBD1. The CDR3 spells CASSLGRQGLLNF. The CDR3 nucleotides are TGTGCCAGCAGCTTGGGGAGACAGGGGCTACTAAACTTC.